Sequencing of this T cell receptor beta chain was carried out in a study of blood T cells in healthy people across ages. Alongside a J-beta primer mix, a sample-barcoded 5' primer served in a second PCR lasting roughly 7 to 11 cycles. TCRdb recomputed calls from the 5' RACE reads with MiXCR, one row per CDR3 protein. The data contain around 1,000,000 distinct CDR3 sequences, more than 30% of them seen just once; the ten biggest clones take up under 15%. The specimen sequenced was blood. The receptor comes from a man aged 18 to 35 in good health.

CDR3 protein: CASSPGLGRLTDTQYF. Here the CDR3 DNA reads TGTGCCAGCAGCCCGGGCTTGGGGCGGCTCACAGATACGCAGTATTTT. The chain links TRBV7-2 to TRBJ2-3; TRBD1 is a possible D gene (5 bases). Germline values: CDR1 SGHTA, CDR2 FQGNSA. V was cut by 5 bases and J by 2 bases, with 17 bases left in between. This CDR3 has 16 amino acids.